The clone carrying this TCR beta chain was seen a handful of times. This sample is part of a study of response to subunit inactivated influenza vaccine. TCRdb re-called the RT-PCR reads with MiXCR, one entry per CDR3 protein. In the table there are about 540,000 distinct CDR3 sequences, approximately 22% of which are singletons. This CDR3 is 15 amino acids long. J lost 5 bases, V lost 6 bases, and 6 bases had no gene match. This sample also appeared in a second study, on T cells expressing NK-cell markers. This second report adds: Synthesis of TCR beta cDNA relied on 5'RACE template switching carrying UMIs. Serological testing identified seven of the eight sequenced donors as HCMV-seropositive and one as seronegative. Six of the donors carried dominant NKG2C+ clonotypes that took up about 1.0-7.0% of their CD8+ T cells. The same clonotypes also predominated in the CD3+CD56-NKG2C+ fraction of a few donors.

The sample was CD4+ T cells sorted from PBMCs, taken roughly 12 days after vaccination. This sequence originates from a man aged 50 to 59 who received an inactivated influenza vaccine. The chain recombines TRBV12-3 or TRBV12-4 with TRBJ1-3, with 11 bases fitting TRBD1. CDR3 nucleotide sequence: TGTGCCAGCAGCCTGGACAGGGGGCGCAGAAACACCATATATTTT. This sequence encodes CASSLDRGRRNTIYF.